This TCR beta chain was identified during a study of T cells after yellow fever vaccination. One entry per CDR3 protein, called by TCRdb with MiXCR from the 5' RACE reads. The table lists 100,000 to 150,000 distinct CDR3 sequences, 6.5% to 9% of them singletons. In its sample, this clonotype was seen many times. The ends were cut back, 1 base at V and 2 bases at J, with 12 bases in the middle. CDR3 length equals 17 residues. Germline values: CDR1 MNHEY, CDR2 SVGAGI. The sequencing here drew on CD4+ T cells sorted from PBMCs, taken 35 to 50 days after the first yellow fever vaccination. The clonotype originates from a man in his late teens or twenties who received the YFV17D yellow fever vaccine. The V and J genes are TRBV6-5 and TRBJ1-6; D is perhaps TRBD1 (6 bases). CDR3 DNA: TGTGCCAGCAGTTACTATGGGGGGCGCCCCTATAATTCACCCCTCCACTTT. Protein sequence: CASSYYGGRPYNSPLHF.